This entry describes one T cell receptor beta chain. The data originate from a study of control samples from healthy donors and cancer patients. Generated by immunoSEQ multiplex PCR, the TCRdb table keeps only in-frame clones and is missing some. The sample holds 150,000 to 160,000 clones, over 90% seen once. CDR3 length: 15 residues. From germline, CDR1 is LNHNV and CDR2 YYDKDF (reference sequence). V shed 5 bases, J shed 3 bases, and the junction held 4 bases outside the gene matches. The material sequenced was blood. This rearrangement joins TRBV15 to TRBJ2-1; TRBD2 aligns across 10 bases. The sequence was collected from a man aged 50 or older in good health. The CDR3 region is CATSRAGGGYNEQFF. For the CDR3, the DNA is TGTGCCACCAGCCGAGCGGGAGGGGGCTACAATGAGCAGTTCTTC.